Below are 4 T cell receptor beta chains sequenced from a single sample in a study of beta chain features in type 1 diabetes (dated by TCRdb to 2016 to 2019). Library creation used the immunoSEQ multiplex PCR assay. All of the isolated RNA was reverse transcribed with the High Capacity cDNA Reverse Transcription Kit, so expressed TCRB transcripts were sequenced. TCRdb limited this immuneACCESS table to in-frame rearrangements with V and J called. A share of clones is missing; checked studies link under half to unresolved V genes, and the rest is unexplained. The sample contains 250,000 to 400,000 clones, 14% of them found a single time. The ten most abundant clones make up approximately 6.7% of the sample. The sample consisted of central memory CD4+ T cells from blood. Source of these receptors: a young man in good health.

CDR3 region: CASSLDPSGTDTQYF. DNA of the CDR3: TGTGCCAGCAGCTTAGATCCATCCGGGACAGATACGCAGTATTTT. The V and J genes are TRBV11-2 and TRBJ2-3; the D is unclear. From germline, CDR1 is SGHAT and CDR2 FQNNGV. Trimming took off 0 bases at V and 3 bases at J, with 10 bases between the two ends. The CDR3 sequence is 15 residues long.

This clone appeared many times. One junction end disagrees with the germline gene, perhaps due to a read error. The chain combines TRBV27 with TRBJ1-1; D not certain. The CDR3 loop spans 13 amino acids. Germline V CDR1 and CDR2: MNHEY, SMNVEV (reference sequence). The CDR3 sequence: CASSLSAGFSAFF. CDR3 bases: TGTGCCAGCAGTCTATCGGCCGGGTTCTCAGCTTTCTTT.

The chain joins TRBV30 to TRBJ1-5; D might be TRBD1 (6 bases). This CDR3 spans 14 amino acids. With 0 bases removed from V and 5 bases from J, the gap between germline ends came to 11 bases. Germline V gene lookup returns CDR1 GTSNPN and CDR2 SVGIG (reference sequence). The CDR3 loop is CAWSVAAGDQPQHF. CDR3 coding DNA: TGTGCCTGGAGTGTAGCGGCAGGGGATCAGCCCCAGCATTTT.

This clone was observed a handful of times. V usage is TRBV5-8 and J usage is TRBJ1-1; the D gene is possibly TRBD1 (6 bases). The CDR3 has 13 residues. The V end was cut by 5 bases, the J end by 4 bases, with 12 bases between. CDR1 and CDR2 from the germline V gene are SGHTS and YDEGEE. CDR3 nucleotide sequence: TGTGCCAGCAGAAAAGGGGGGGCCACTGAAGCTTTCTTT. Residues: CASRKGGATEAFF.